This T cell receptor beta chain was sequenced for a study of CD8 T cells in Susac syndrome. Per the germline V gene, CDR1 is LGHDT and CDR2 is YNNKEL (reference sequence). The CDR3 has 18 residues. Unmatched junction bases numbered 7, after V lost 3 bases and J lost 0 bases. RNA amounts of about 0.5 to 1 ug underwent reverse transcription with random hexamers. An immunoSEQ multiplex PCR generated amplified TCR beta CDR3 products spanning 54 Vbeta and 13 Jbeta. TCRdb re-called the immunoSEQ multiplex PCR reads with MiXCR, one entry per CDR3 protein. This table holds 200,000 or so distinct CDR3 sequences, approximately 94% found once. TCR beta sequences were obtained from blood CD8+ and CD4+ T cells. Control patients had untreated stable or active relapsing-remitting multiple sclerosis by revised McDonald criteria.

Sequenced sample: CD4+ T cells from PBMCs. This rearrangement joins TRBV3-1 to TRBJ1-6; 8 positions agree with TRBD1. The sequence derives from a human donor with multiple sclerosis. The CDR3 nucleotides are TGTGCCAGCAGCCAGGCCAGACAGGGGAGCTCCTATAATTCACCCCTCCACTTT. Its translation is CASSQARQGSSYNSPLHF.